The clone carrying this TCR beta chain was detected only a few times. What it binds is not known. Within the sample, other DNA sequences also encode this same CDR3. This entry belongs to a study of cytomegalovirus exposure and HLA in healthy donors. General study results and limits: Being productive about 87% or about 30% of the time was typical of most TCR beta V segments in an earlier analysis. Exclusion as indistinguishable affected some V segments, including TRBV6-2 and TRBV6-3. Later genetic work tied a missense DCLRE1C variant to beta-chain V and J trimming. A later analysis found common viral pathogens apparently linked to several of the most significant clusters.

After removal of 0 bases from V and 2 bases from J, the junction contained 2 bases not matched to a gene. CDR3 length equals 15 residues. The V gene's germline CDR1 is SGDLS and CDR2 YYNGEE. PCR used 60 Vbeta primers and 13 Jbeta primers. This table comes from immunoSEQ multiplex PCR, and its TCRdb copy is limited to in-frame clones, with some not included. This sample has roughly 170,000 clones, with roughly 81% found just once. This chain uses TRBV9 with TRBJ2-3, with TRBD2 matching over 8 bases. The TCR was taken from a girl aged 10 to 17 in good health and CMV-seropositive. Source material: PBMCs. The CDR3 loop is CASSVAGGHTDTQYF. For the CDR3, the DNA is TGTGCCAGCAGCGTAGCGGGGGGGCACACAGATACGCAGTATTTT.